One sample yielded the 32 T cell receptor beta chains listed below, sequenced in a study of blood T cell repertoires in COVID-19. The table came from immunoSEQ multiplex PCR; TCRdb's copy has only in-frame clones and leaves some out. Here the sample spans under 250,000 clones, more than 65% being singletons. Specimen: peripheral blood. The receptors derive from a man over 45 with active or convalescent COVID-19.

The V and J genes are TRBV6-2 or TRBV6-3 and TRBJ1-1; the D is unclear. CDR1 is MNHEY, CDR2 SVGEGT, per germline. The V gene lost 2 bases and the J gene lost 8 bases, with 12 bases spanning the gap. This CDR3 has 13 residues. CDR3 amino acids: CASSYLPREEAFF. CDR3 DNA sequence: TGTGCCAGCAGTTACCTACCCCGGGAGGAAGCTTTCTTT.

J is TRBJ1-2 and V is TRBV14, with D possibly being TRBD1 (5 bases). Per germline, CDR1 SGHDN and CDR2 FVKESK. The germline V and J ends were trimmed by 3 bases and 3 bases, with 8 bases remaining between them. The CDR3 is made up of 13 amino acids. DNA of the CDR3: TGTGCCAGCAGCCAGACAGTTGACTATGGCTACACCTTC. Protein sequence: CASSQTVDYGYTF.

This sequence joins TRBV12-3 or TRBV12-4 and TRBJ2-1; maybe TRBD2 (6 bases). V was cut by 2 bases and J by 12 bases, with 14 bases left in between. This CDR3 comprises 13 residues. DNA of the CDR3: TGTGCCAGCAGTTTACCGGAGGGGAGGTGGCAGTTCTTC. Its translation is CASSLPEGRWQFF.

The CDR3 DNA follows: TGTGCCAGCAGTTTAGCGGCGGGGTACGAGCAGTACTTC. This gives the protein CASSLAAGYEQYF. The J gene is TRBJ2-7, the V gene TRBV12-3 or TRBV12-4, with TRBD2 as a possible D gene (6 bases). Trimming removed 0 bases from V and 4 bases from J, with 7 bases in between. The CDR3 extends over 13 amino acids.

This chain uses TRBV24-1 with TRBJ1-3; 8 nucleotides align to TRBD1. This CDR3 has 21 residues. Germline CDR1 KGHDR, CDR2 SFDVKD. The V segment lost 5 bases and the J segment 1 base; nucleotides outside the gene matches: 21. For the CDR3, the DNA is TGTGCCACCAGTGTATCCTCGGAGGACAGGGCATATGATGGGTCTGGAAACACCATATATTTT. Translating gives CATSVSSEDRAYDGSGNTIYF.

This chain uses TRBV23-1 with TRBJ2-4, with TRBD2 matching 15 bases. TRBV23-1 has ORF status, its function being uncertain. The CDR3 length is 18 residues. After removal of 4 bases from V and 0 bases from J, the junction contained 4 bases not matched to a gene. CDR3 region: CASSPGLAGGLAKNIQYF. In DNA form, the CDR3 reads TGCGCCAGCAGTCCCGGACTAGCGGGGGGGTTAGCCAAAAACATTCAGTACTTC.

V gene TRBV30 combines with J gene TRBJ1-3; weak D call: TRBD1 (5 bases). V was pared by 3 bases and J by 0 bases, with 6 bases between. The CDR3 contains 13 residues. The germline V gene has CDR1 GTSNPN and CDR2 SVGIG (reference sequence). CDR3 bases: TGTGCCTGGAGGGGGCCCTCTGGAAACACCATATATTTT. It specifies CAWRGPSGNTIYF.

This sequence joins TRBV2 and TRBJ2-7; D is perhaps TRBD1 (6 bases). Trimming took off 1 base at V and 6 bases at J, with 10 bases between the two ends. CDR3 size: 13 residues. The V gene's germline CDR1 is SNHLY and CDR2 FYNNEI. CDR3 in DNA: TGTGCCAGCAGTGAAGTCTGGGGGCGCGAGCAGTACTTC. Translation gives CASSEVWGREQYF.

V and J are TRBV7-9 and TRBJ1-2; maybe TRBD1 (5 bases). From germline, CDR1 is SEHNR and CDR2 FQNEAQ (reference sequence). The ends were cut back, 5 bases at V and 3 bases at J, with 10 bases in the middle. The CDR3 has 13 residues. CDR3 protein: CASSPTRDYGYTF. For the CDR3, the DNA is TGTGCCAGCAGCCCAACCAGGGACTATGGCTACACCTTC.

V gene TRBV3-1 (or the pseudogene TRBV3-2) combines with J gene TRBJ2-1, with D perhaps TRBD1 (6 bases). V shed 1 base and J shed 5 bases, with 12 bases lying between them. Germline V CDR1 and CDR2: LGHDT, YNNKEL (reference sequence). The CDR3 spans 15 residues. CDR3 loop: CASSQGGPRDNEQFF. The CDR3 region has the DNA TGTGCCAGCAGCCAAGGGGGGCCCCGGGACAATGAGCAGTTCTTC.

The gene calls are TRBV7-2 and TRBJ2-7; 7 nucleotides match TRBD1. V was pared by 1 base and J by 5 bases, with 5 bases of the junction left unmatched. Looked up from germline, CDR1 is SGHTA and CDR2 is FQGNSA. This CDR3 region has 14 residues. The CDR3 protein is CASSLGQGWDEQYF. The DNA for the CDR3 is TGTGCCAGCAGCTTAGGACAGGGCTGGGACGAGCAGTACTTC.

CDR3 sequence: CAGQGAWQPQHF. CDR3 nucleotides: TGTGCCGGACAGGGGGCCTGGCAGCCCCAGCATTTT. V is TRBV5-3 and J is TRBJ1-5; 11 bases map to TRBD1. TRBV5-3 qualifies as an ORF whose function is uncertain. V gave up 10 bases and J gave up 7 bases; unmatched junction bases: 4. The CDR3 runs 12 residues.

The V call is TRBV7-2, the J call TRBJ1-1; no reliable D call. The length of the CDR3 is 15 residues. Trimming took off 2 bases at V and 8 bases at J, with 18 bases between the two ends. Germline V gene data show CDR1 as SGHTA and CDR2 as FQGNSA. CDR3: CASSLHGRSTVEAFF. CDR3 coding DNA: TGTGCCAGCAGCTTACACGGCAGGTCCACCGTCGAAGCTTTCTTT.

The chain combines TRBV6-2 or TRBV6-3 with TRBJ2-1; 8 nucleotides agree with TRBD1. The CDR3 is 15 amino acids. V dropped 6 bases and J dropped 6; count of bases not matched to a gene: 10. Germline V CDR1 and CDR2: MNHEY, SVGEGT. DNA for the CDR3: TGTGCCAGCAGCCCAGACAGGGGTCAGCGCAATGAGCAGTTCTTC. This sequence encodes CASSPDRGQRNEQFF.

V is TRBV11-2 and J is TRBJ2-1, with D tentatively TRBD1 (6 bases). The CDR3 covers 15 residues. Trimming stripped 4 bases from V and 6 bases from J, with 16 bases between. Germline lookup yields CDR1 SGHAT and CDR2 FQNNGV. The CDR3 region is CASSSVLGAGNEQFF. CDR3 DNA: TGTGCCAGCAGCTCAGTCCTGGGGGCAGGCAATGAGCAGTTCTTC.

This rearrangement joins TRBV19 to TRBJ1-5, with D possibly being TRBD1 (6 bases). Per the germline V gene, CDR1 is LNHDA and CDR2 is SQIVND (reference sequence). This CDR3 has 16 amino acids. The germline V and J ends were trimmed by 6 bases and 0 bases, with 15 bases remaining between them. CDR3: CASSRRQASSNQPQHF. CDR3 DNA sequence: TGTGCCAGTAGCCGCCGACAGGCGTCTAGCAATCAGCCCCAGCATTTT.

The genes are TRBV18 and TRBJ1-4; D possibly corresponds to TRBD1 (6 bases). Looked up from germline, CDR1 is KGHSH and CDR2 is LQKENI. The CDR3 is made up of 13 amino acids. The V gene lost 6 bases and the J gene lost 6 bases, with 11 bases spanning the gap. DNA for the CDR3: TGTGCCAGCTCCCAAAGGACAGATGAAAAACTGTTTTTT. The encoded protein is CASSQRTDEKLFF.

The rearrangement links TRBV24-1 to TRBJ2-7; 9 bases fit TRBD1. CDR1 is KGHDR, CDR2 SFDVKD, per germline. This CDR3 comprises 14 residues. V shed 7 bases and J 1 base; nucleotides not matched to a gene: 4. In DNA, the CDR3 is TGTGCCACCAGCACAGGGGGCAGGTCCTACGAGCAGTACTTC. It codes for CATSTGGRSYEQYF.

V is TRBV30 and J is TRBJ1-6; TRBD1 is a possible D gene (5 bases). The CDR3 runs to 14 residues. V was cut by 2 bases and J by 8 bases, with 13 bases left in between. Germline V gene data show CDR1 as GTSNPN and CDR2 as SVGIG (reference sequence). This CDR3 is CAWSTTVRDSPLHF. The DNA for the CDR3 is TGTGCCTGGAGTACGACAGTACGGGATTCACCCCTCCACTTT.

The rearrangement joins TRBV7-6 to TRBJ1-3; D is perhaps TRBD1 (5 bases). Germline V lookup: CDR1 SGHVS, CDR2 FNYEAQ. Trimming removed 6 bases at V and 0 bases at J, with 21 bases between. The length of the CDR3 is 18 residues. The CDR3 sequence: CASSRPLAGPSSGNTIYF. CDR3 nucleotides: TGTGCCAGCAGTCGTCCTCTGGCGGGACCCAGCTCTGGAAACACCATATATTTT.

This clone came up a few times. The rearrangement uses TRBV19 and TRBJ2-7; D is ambiguous. CDR3 length: 11 amino acids. Germline V gene data show CDR1 as LNHDA and CDR2 as SQIVND (reference sequence). V lost 6 bases, J lost 6 bases, and 9 bases lay in between. Written as DNA, the CDR3 is TGTGCCAGTAGCAACCGGTTCGAGCAGTACTTC. Protein: CASSNRFEQYF.

The chain joins TRBV5-5 to TRBJ2-3, with D possibly TRBD2 on 6 matching bases. The CDR3 has 14 amino acids. The V gene lost 2 bases and the J gene lost 2 bases, with 9 bases spanning the gap. CDR1 is SGHKS, CDR2 YYEKEE, per germline (reference sequence). The CDR3 DNA reads as TGTGCCAGCAGCTTCCTAGCGCACACAGATACGCAGTATTTT. Residues: CASSFLAHTDTQYF.

This rearrangement joins TRBV28 to TRBJ2-7, with D possibly TRBD2 on 6 matching bases. This CDR3 region has 15 residues. In germline, CDR1 is MDHEN, CDR2 SYDVKM. The V gene lost 2 bases and the J gene lost 0 bases, with 11 bases spanning the gap. The CDR3 reads CASSLTAGNSYEQYF. The DNA of the CDR3 is TGTGCCAGCAGTTTAACGGCGGGGAACTCCTACGAGCAGTACTTC. Full variable domain (missing parts from reference TRBV28 and TRBJ2-7): DVKVTQSSRYLVKRTGEKVFLECVQDMDHENMFWYRQDPGLGLRLIYFSYDVKMKEKGDIPEGYSVSREKKERFSLILESASTNQTSMYLCASSLTAGNSYEQYFGPGTRLTVT.

The chain links TRBV28 to TRBJ1-4, with D possibly matching TRBD1 (5 bases). Germline V lookup: CDR1 MDHEN, CDR2 SYDVKM. V was pared by 6 bases and J by 2 bases, with 16 bases between. The CDR3 runs 16 residues. CDR3 region: CASSTGLSLTNEKLFF. The CDR3 bases are TGTGCCAGCAGCACGGGACTCTCCCTCACTAATGAAAAACTGTTTTTT.

The chain combines TRBV5-1 with TRBJ1-2; D might be TRBD1 (6 bases). The CDR3 has 14 amino acids. V gave up 0 bases and J gave up 8 bases, with 14 bases separating them. The germline gives CDR1 SGHRS, CDR2 YFSETQ. The CDR3 coding sequence is TGCGCCAGCAGCTTGGCCGGGGGGGCGGAGGGCTACACCTTC. Encoded protein: CASSLAGGAEGYTF.

The chain combines TRBV6-5 with TRBJ1-5, with 7 positions matching TRBD1. The ends lost 11 bases at V and 12 bases at J; junction bases unmatched: 19. This CDR3 has 14 amino acids. CDR1 and CDR2 (germline): MNHEY, SVGAGI. CDR3 in amino acids: CASDTGRGFKIQHF. In DNA, the CDR3 is TGTGCCTCCGATACCGGCAGGGGGTTTAAGATCCAGCATTTT.

The chain combines TRBV27 with TRBJ1-4; no clear D. Germline CDR1 MNHEY, CDR2 SMNVEV (reference sequence). V was shortened by 3 bases and J by 0 bases, with 8 bases between the two germline ends. The CDR3 covers 15 residues. The CDR3 DNA sequence: TGTGCCAGCAGTTTTCTCGGAGCAACTAATGAAAAACTGTTTTTT. Protein: CASSFLGATNEKLFF.

This chain uses TRBV5-1 with TRBJ1-2; 8 nucleotides line up with TRBD1. Per the germline V gene, CDR1 is SGHRS and CDR2 is YFSETQ. The CDR3 spans 18 residues. Unmatched junction bases numbered 17, after V lost 4 bases and J lost 3 bases. CDR3 in amino acids: CASSPSGGQGALDYGYTF. The CDR3, as DNA: TGCGCCAGCAGCCCTTCTGGGGGGCAGGGGGCGTTGGACTATGGCTACACCTTC.

The genes are TRBV6-5 and TRBJ1-1; D unresolved. Germline CDR1 is MNHEY and CDR2 is SVGAGI. Trimming removed 10 bases from V and 7 bases from J, with 13 bases in between. This CDR3 has 11 amino acids. CDR3 bases: TGTGCCACATATGGGAGCGGTGAAGCTTTCTTT. Translating gives CATYGSGEAFF.

This chain links TRBV7-2 with TRBJ2-4; 9 bases map to TRBD2. CDR1 is SGHTA, CDR2 FQGNSA, per germline. The CDR3 covers 16 residues. V was clipped by 6 bases and J by 6 bases; unmatched bases: 12. The CDR3 protein is CASSQVFGGGVNIQYF. In nucleotides, the CDR3 is TGTGCCAGCAGTCAAGTCTTTGGCGGGGGGGTAAACATTCAGTACTTC.

CDR3: CATGASGGLSTDTQYF. CDR3 bases: TGTGCCACGGGGGCTAGCGGGGGCCTAAGCACAGATACGCAGTATTTT. This chain joins TRBV24-1 and TRBJ2-3; TRBD2 agrees at 10 bases. Germline CDR1 is KGHDR and CDR2 is SFDVKD. V shed 10 bases and J 0 bases; nucleotides not matched to a gene: 9. This CDR3 has 16 residues.

This clone was recorded once. The genes are TRBV28 and TRBJ1-1; D call uncertain. CDR1 is MDHEN and CDR2 is SYDVKM in the germline V gene. CDR3 length: 15 amino acids. V was shortened by 1 base and J by 0 bases, with 9 bases between the two germline ends. The CDR3, as DNA: TGTGCCAGCAGTTTATCGGAGGGATTGAACACTGAAGCTTTCTTT. Translating it yields CASSLSEGLNTEAFF.